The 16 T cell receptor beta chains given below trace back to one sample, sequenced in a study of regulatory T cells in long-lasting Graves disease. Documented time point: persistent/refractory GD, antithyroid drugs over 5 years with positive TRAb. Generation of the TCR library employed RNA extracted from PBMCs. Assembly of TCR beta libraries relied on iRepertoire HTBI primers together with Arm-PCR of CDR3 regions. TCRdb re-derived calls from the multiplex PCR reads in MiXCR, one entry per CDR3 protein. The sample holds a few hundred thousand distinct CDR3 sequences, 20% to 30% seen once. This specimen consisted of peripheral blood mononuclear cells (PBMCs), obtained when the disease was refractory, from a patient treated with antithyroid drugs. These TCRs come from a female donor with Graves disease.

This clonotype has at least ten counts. The CDR3 DNA reads as TGTGCCAGCAGGCGAATTAGCTCCTACGAGCAGTACTTC. Amino acids: CASRRISSYEQYF. The V and J genes are TRBV2 and TRBJ2-7; D gene uncertain. With 6 bases removed from V and 0 bases from J, the gap between germline ends came to 9 bases. The length of the CDR3 is 13 residues. Germline lookup yields CDR1 SNHLY and CDR2 FYNNEI.

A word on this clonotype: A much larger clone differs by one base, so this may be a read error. The CDR3 spells CASSLGGPGNQPQHF. The CDR3 DNA reads as TGTGCCAGCAGTTTAGGGGGGCCAGGCAATCAGCCCCAGCATTTT. The chain employs TRBV12-3 or TRBV12-4 and TRBJ1-5; a possible D gene is TRBD1 (6 bases). CDR3 length equals 15 residues. V was trimmed by 1 base and J by 2 bases, leaving 9 bases between them.

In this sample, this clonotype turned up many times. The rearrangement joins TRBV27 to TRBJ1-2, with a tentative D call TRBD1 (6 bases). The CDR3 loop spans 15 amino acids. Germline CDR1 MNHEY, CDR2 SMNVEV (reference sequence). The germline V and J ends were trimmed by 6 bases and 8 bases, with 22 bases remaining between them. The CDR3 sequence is CASSLKPGALGGYTF. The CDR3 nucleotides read TGTGCCAGCAGCCTAAAGCCAGGGGCTTTGGGAGGCTACACCTTC.

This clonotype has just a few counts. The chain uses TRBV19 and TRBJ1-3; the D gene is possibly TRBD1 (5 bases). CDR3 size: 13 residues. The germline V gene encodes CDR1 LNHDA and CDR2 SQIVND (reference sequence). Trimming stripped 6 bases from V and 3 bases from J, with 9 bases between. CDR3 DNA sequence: TGTGCCAGTAGCGCGGACAATGGAAACACCATATATTTT. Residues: CASSADNGNTIYF. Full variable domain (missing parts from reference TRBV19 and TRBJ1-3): DGGITQSPKYLFRKEGQNVTLSCEQNLNHDAMYWYRQDPGQGLRLIYYSQIVNDFQKGDIAEGYSVSREKKESFPLTVTSAQKNPTAFYLCASSADNGNTIYFGEGSWLTVV.

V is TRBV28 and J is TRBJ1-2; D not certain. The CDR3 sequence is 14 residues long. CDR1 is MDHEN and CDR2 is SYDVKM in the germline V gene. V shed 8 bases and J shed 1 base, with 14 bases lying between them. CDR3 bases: TGTGCCAGCTCACCAAAACAGAATAACTATGGCTACACCTTC. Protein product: CASSPKQNNYGYTF.

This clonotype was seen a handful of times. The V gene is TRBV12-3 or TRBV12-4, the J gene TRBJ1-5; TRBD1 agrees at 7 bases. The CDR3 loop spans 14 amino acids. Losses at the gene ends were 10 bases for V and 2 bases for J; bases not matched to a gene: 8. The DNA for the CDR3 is TGTGCCATAGGACAGGCCCCGGGCAATCAGCCCCAGCATTTT. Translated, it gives CAIGQAPGNQPQHF.

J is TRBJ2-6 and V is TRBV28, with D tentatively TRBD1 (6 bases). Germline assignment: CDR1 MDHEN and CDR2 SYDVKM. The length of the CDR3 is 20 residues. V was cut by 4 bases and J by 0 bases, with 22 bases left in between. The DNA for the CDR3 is TGTGCCAGCAGTTCAAATACAGGGTACAGAGGATCCTCTGGGGCCAACGTCCTGACTTTC. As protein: CASSSNTGYRGSSGANVLTF.

CDR3 protein: CASSFGRLNTGELFF. The CDR3 bases are TGTGCCAGCAGTTTTGGACGGCTGAACACCGGGGAGCTGTTTTTT. The gene calls are TRBV12-3 or TRBV12-4 and TRBJ2-2; D ambiguous. CDR3 size: 15 residues. Trimming stripped 3 bases from V and 1 base from J, with 9 bases between.

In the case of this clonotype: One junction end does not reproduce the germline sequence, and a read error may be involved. CDR3 DNA sequence: TGCAGTGCTGCCCGGGACCCCGAGCAGTGCTTC. Translation: CSAARDPEQCF. The rearrangement joins TRBV20-1 to TRBJ2-7; D could derive from TRBD1 or TRBD2 (5 bases each). This CDR3 comprises 11 residues. Per the germline V gene, CDR1 is DFQATT and CDR2 is SNEGSKA (reference sequence).

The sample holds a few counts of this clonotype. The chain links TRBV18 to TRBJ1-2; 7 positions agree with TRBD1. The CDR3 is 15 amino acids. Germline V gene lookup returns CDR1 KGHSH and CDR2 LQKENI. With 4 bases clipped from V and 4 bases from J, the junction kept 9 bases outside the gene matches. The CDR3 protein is CASSLSRGSGYGYTF. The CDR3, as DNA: TGTGCCAGCTCACTATCCAGGGGGTCCGGCTATGGCTACACCTTC.

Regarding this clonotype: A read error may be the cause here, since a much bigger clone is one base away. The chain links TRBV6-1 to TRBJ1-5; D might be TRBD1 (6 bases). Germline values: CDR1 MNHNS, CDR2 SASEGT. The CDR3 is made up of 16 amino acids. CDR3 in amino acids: CASSGLQGRGGQSQHF. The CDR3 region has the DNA TGTGCCAGCAGTGGCCTACAGGGTCGAGGGGGTCAGTCCCAGCATTTT.

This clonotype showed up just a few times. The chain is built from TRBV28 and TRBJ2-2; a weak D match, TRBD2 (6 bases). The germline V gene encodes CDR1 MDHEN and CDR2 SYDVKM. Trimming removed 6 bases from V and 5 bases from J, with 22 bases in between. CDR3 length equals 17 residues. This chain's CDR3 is CASSRLTGTYPTGELFF. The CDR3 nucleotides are TGTGCCAGCAGCCGACTCACCGGGACTTACCCTACCGGGGAGCTGTTTTTT.

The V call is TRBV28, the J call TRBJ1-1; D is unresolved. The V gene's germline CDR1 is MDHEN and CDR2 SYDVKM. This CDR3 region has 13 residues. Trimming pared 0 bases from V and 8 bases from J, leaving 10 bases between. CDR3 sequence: CASSLWGWREAFF. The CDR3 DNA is TGTGCCAGCAGTTTATGGGGCTGGAGAGAAGCTTTCTTT.

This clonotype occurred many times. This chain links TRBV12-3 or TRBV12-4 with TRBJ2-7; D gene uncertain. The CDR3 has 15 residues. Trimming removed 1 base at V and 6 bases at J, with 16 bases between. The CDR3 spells CASSLGSGPIVEQYF. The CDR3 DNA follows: TGTGCCAGCAGTTTAGGTTCCGGACCGATCGTCGAGCAGTACTTC.

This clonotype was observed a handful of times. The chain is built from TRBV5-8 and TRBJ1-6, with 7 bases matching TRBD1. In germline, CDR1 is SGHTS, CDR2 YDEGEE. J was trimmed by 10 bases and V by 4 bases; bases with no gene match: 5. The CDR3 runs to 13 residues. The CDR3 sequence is CASSNDRVSPLHF. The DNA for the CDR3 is TGTGCCAGCAGCAATGACAGGGTGTCACCCCTCCACTTT.

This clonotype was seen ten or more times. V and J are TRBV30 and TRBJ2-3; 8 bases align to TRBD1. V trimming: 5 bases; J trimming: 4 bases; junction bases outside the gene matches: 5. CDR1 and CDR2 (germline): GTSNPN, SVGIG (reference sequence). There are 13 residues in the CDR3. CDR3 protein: CAWRTGWADTQYF. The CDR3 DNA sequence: TGTGCCTGGCGGACAGGGTGGGCAGATACGCAGTATTTT.